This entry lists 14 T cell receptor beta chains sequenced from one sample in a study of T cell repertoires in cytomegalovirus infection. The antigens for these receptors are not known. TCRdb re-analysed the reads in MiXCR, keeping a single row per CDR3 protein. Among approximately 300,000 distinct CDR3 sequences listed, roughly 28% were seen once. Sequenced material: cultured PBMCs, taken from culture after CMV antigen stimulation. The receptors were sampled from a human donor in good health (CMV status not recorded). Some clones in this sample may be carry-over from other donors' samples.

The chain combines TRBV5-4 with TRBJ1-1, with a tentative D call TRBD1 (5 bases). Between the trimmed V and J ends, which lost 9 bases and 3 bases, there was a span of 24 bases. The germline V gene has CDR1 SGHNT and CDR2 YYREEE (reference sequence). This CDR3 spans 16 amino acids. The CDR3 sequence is CATAAGGKVLYTEAFF. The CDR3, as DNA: TGTGCCACCGCCGCGGGGGGGAAAGTTCTTTACACTGAAGCTTTCTTT.

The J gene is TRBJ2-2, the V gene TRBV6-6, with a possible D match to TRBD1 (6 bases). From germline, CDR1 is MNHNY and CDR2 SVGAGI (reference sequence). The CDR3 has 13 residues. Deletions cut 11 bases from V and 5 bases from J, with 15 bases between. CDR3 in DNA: TGTGCCGGGAAGGGGGTTCGGACCGGGGAGCTGTTTTTT. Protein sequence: CAGKGVRTGELFF.

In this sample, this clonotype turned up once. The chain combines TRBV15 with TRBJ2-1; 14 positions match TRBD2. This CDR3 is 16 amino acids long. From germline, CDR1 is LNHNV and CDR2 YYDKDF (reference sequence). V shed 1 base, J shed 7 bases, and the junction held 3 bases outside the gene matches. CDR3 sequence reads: CATSRAGTSGGNEQFF. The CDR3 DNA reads TGTGCCACCAGCAGAGCCGGGACTAGCGGGGGAAATGAGCAGTTCTTC.

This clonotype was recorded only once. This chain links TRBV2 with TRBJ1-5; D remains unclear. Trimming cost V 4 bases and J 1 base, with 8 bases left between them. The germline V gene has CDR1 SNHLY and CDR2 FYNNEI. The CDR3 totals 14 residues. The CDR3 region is CASSAELSNQPQHF. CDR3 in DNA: TGTGCCAGCAGTGCAGAGTTGAGCAATCAGCCCCAGCATTTT. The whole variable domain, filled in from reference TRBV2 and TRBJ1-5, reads EPEVTQTPSHQVTQMGQEVILRCVPISNHLYFYWYRQILGQKVEFLVSFYNNEISEKSEIFDDQFSVERPDGSNFTLKIRSTKLEDSAMYFCASSAELSNQPQHFGDGTRLSIL.

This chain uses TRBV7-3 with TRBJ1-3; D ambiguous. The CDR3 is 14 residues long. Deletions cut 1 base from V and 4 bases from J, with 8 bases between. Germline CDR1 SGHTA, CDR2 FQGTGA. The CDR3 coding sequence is TGTGCCAGCAGCTTAAAGGGAGAGGGAAACACCATATATTTT. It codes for CASSLKGEGNTIYF.

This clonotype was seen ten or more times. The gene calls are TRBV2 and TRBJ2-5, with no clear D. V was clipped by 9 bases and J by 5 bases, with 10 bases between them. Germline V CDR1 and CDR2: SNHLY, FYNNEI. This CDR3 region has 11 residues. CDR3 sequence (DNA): TGTGCCAGGTTGATTGGGGAGACCCAGTACTTC. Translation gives CARLIGETQYF.

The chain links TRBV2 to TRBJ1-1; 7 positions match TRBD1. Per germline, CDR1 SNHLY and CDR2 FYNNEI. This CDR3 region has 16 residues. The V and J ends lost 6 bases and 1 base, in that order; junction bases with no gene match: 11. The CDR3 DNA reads TGTGCCAGCAGGGAAATACAGGGGCTGGGGAACACTGAAGCTTTCTTT. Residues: CASREIQGLGNTEAFF. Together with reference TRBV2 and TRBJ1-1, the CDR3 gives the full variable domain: EPEVTQTPSHQVTQMGQEVILRCVPISNHLYFYWYRQILGQKVEFLVSFYNNEISEKSEIFDDQFSVERPDGSNFTLKIRSTKLEDSAMYFCASREIQGLGNTEAFFGQGTRLTVV.

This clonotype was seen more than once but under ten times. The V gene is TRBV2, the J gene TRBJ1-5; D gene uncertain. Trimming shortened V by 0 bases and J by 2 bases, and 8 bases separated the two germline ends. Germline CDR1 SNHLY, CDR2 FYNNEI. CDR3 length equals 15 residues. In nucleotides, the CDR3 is TGTGCCAGCAGTGAAGCCGTGAGGGGCAATCAGCCCCAGCATTTT. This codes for CASSEAVRGNQPQHF.

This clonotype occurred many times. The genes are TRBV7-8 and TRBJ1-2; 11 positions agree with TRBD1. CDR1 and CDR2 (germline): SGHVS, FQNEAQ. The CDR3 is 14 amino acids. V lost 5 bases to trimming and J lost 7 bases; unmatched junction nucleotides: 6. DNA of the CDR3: TGTGCCAGCAGCCCCGGACAGGGGGCTGGTGGCTACACCTTC. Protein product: CASSPGQGAGGYTF.

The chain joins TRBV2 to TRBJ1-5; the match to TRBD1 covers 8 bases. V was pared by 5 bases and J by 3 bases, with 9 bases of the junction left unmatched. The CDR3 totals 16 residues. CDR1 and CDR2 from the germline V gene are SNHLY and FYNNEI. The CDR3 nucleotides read TGTGCCAGCAGTTTGGACAGGGACGGGAACAATCAGCCCCAGCATTTT. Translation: CASSLDRDGNNQPQHF.

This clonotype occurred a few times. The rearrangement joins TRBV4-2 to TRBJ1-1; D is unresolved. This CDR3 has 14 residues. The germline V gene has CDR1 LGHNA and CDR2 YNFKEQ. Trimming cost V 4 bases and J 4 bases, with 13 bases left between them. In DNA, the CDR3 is TGTGCCAGCAGCCGAGGAAGGATCGGCACTGAAGCTTTCTTT. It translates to CASSRGRIGTEAFF.

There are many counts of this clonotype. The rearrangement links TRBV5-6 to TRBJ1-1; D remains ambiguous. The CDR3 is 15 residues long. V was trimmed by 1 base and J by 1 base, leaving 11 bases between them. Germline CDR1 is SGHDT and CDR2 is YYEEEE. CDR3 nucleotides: TGTGCCAGCAGCTTGTTGGTGGGGAAGAACACTGAAGCTTTCTTT. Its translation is CASSLLVGKNTEAFF. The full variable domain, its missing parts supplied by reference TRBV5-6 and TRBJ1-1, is DAGVTQSPTHLIKTRGQQVTLRCSPKSGHDTVSWYQQALGQGPQFIFQYYEEEERQRGNFPDRFSGHQFPNYSSELNVNALLLGDSALYLCASSLLVGKNTEAFFGQGTRLTVV.

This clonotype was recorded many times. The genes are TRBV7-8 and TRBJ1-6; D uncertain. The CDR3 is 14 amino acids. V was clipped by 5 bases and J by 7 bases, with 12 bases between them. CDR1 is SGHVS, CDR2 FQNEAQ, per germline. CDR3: CASSPAGYNSPLHF. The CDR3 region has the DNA TGTGCCAGCAGCCCCGCGGGGTACAATTCACCCCTCCACTTT.

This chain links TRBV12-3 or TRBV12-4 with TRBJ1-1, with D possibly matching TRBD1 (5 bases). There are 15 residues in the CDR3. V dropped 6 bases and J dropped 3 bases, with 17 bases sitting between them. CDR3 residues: CASRPTPGVDTEAFF. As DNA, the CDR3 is TGTGCCAGCAGACCAACCCCGGGGGTGGACACTGAAGCTTTCTTT.